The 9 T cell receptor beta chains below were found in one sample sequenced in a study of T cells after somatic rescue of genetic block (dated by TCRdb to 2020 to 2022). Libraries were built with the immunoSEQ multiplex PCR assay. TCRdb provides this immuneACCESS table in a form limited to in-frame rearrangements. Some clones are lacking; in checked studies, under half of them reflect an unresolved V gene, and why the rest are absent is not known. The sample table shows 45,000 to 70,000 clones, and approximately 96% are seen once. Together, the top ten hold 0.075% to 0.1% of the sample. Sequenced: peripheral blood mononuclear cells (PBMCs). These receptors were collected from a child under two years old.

The CDR3, as DNA: TGTGCCAGCAGTACCATAACTGGGACAGCCTATGGCTACACCTTC. Amino acids: CASSTITGTAYGYTF. The chain recombines TRBV28 with TRBJ1-2; TRBD1 matches at 7 bases. With V trimmed by 5 bases and J by 4 bases, 10 bases remained unmatched. The CDR3 is made up of 15 amino acids. Germline lookup yields CDR1 MDHEN and CDR2 SYDVKM.

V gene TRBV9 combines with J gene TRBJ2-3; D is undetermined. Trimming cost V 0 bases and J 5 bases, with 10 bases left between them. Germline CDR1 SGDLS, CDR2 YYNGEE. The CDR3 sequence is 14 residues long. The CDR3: CASSVAGVKDTQYF. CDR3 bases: TGTGCCAGCAGCGTAGCTGGGGTTAAAGATACGCAGTATTTT. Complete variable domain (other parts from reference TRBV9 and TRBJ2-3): DSGVTQTPKHLITATGQRVTLRCSPRSGDLSVYWYQQSLDQGLQFLIQYYNGEERAKGNILERFSAQQFPDLHSELNLSSLELGDSALYFCASSVAGVKDTQYFGPGTRLTVL.

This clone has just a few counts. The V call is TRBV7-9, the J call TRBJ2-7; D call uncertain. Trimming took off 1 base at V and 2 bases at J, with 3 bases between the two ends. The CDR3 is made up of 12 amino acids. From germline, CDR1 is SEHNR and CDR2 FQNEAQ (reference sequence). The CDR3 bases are TGTGCCAGCAGCTTAGACACCTACGAGCAGTACTTC. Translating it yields CASSLDTYEQYF.

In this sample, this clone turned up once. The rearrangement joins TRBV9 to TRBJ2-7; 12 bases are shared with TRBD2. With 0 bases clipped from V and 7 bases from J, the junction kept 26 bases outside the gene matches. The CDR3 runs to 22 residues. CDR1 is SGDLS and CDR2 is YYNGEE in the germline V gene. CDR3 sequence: CASSVGWDSPLLAGGPFLEQYF. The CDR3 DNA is TGTGCCAGCAGCGTAGGTTGGGACAGCCCTCTTCTAGCGGGAGGGCCGTTTCTGGAGCAGTACTTC.

The DNA of the CDR3 is TGTGCCAGCAGTTTCCGGACTAGCGGGATATACTCCTACGAGCAGTACTTC. It codes for CASSFRTSGIYSYEQYF. The rearrangement uses TRBV27 and TRBJ2-7, with TRBD2 matching 12 bases. This CDR3 is 17 amino acids long. Unmatched junction bases numbered 6, after V lost 3 bases and J lost 0 bases. In germline, CDR1 is MNHEY, CDR2 SMNVEV (reference sequence).

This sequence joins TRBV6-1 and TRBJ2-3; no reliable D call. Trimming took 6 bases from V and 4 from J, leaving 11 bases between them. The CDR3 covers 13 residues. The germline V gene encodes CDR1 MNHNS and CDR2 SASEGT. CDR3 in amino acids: CASSLRYADTQYF. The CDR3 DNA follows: TGTGCCAGCAGCTTACGGTACGCAGATACGCAGTATTTT.

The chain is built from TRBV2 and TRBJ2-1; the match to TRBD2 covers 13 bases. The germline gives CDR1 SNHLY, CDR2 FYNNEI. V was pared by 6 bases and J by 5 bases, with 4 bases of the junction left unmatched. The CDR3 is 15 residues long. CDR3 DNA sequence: TGTGCCAGCAGGCCGACTAGCGGGAGGAACAATGAGCAGTTCTTC. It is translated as CASRPTSGRNNEQFF.

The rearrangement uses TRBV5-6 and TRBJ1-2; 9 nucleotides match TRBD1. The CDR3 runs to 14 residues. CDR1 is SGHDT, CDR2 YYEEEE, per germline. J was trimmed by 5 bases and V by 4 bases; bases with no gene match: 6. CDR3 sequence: CASSRTGGGYGYTF. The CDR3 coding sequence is TGTGCCAGCAGCCGAACAGGGGGCGGGTATGGCTACACCTTC.

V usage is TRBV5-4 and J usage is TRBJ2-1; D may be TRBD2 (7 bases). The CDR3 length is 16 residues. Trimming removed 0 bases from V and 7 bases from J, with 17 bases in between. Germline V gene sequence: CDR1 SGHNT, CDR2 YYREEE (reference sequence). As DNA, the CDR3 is TGTGCCAGCAGCTTGGGATATAGGGGGGGGCAGAATGAGCAGTTCTTC. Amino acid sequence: CASSLGYRGGQNEQFF.